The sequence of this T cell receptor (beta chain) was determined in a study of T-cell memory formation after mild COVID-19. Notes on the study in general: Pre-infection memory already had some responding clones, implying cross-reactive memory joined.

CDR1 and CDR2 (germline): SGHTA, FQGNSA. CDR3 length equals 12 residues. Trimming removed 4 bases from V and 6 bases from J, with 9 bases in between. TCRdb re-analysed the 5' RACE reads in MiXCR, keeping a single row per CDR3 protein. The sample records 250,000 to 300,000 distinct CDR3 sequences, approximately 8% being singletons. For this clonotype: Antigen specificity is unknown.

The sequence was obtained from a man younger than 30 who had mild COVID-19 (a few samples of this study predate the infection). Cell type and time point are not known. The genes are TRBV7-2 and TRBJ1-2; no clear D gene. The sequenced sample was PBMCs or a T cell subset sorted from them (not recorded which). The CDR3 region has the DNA TGTGCCAGCAGCTCACCGGGAAATGGCTACACCTTC. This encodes CASSSPGNGYTF. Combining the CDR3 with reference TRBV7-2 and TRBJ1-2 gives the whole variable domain GAGVSQSPSNKVTEKGKDVELRCDPISGHTALYWYRQSLGQGLEFLIYFQGNSAPDKSGLPSDRFSAERTGGSVSTLTIQRTQQEDSAVYLCASSSPGNGYTFGSGTRLTVV.